Below are 19 T cell receptor beta chains sequenced from a single sample in a study of CD4 T cells in lung cancer. The antigens these receptors bind are not known. Data came from immunoSEQ multiplex PCR; TCRdb stores just in-frame clones and leaves some out. The table lists 40 to 55 clones. PBMCs were cultured 13 days with mutant 27-mer peptides, then restimulated with peptide-pulsed autologous B cells. The sorted cells were live T cells secreting IFNgamma after restimulation with peptide-pulsed B cells. Limiting-dilution expansion used about 3 or 10 sorted cells per well for about 13 to 20 days. The sample was a CD4+ T cell line or clone grown in culture. Receptors were obtained from a human donor with non-small cell lung cancer. Some clones in this sample may be carry-over from other donors' samples.

The V and J genes are TRBV25-1 and TRBJ1-1, with 7 bases matching TRBD1. The V and J ends lost 4 bases and 4 bases, in that order; junction bases with no gene match: 9. CDR1 is MGHDK, CDR2 SYGVNS, per germline. The CDR3 extends over 15 amino acids. In DNA form, the CDR3 reads TGTGCCAGCAGTGTGATGACAGGGTGGTTCACTGAAGCTTTCTTT. Translating it yields CASSVMTGWFTEAFF.

The rearrangement joins TRBV19 to TRBJ2-3; 12 positions match TRBD2. Germline V gene lookup returns CDR1 LNHDA and CDR2 SQIVND (reference sequence). After removal of 6 bases from V and 6 bases from J, the junction contained 7 bases not matched to a gene. This CDR3 region has 15 residues. The CDR3 coding sequence is TGTGCCAGTAGCCAGACTAGCGGGAGTCTGGATACGCAGTATTTT. Translated: CASSQTSGSLDTQYF.

The chain is built from TRBV5-4 and TRBJ1-4; 7 positions agree with TRBD1. CDR1 and CDR2 from the germline V gene are SGHNT and YYREEE (reference sequence). V lost 2 bases and J lost 4; bases outside the gene matches: 2. The CDR3 has 14 residues. CDR3 coding DNA: TGTGCCAGCAGCTTAGGGACAGATAATGAAAAACTGTTTTTT. It is translated as CASSLGTDNEKLFF.

The genes are TRBV5-4 and TRBJ1-3; D ambiguous. Trimming left V 4 bases short and J 2 bases short, with 13 bases between. This CDR3 has 15 amino acids. Looked up from germline, CDR1 is SGHNT and CDR2 is YYREEE (reference sequence). CDR3 amino acids: CASSRLGNTGNTIYF. CDR3 DNA: TGTGCCAGCAGCCGTCTGGGAAACACTGGAAACACCATATATTTT.

The genes are TRBV19 and TRBJ2-1; D might be TRBD1 (6 bases). The CDR3 contains 12 residues. Germline lookup yields CDR1 LNHDA and CDR2 SQIVND (reference sequence). V dropped 8 bases and J dropped 3 bases, with 8 bases sitting between them. This chain's CDR3 is CASSTGYNEQFF. The CDR3 coding sequence is TGTGCCAGTTCGACAGGCTACAATGAGCAGTTCTTC.

The table lists this clone with a count of one. The chain links TRBV7-9 to TRBJ2-1, with D uncertain. CDR3 size: 15 residues. Trimming left V 5 bases short and J 5 bases short, with 16 bases between. CDR1 is SEHNR and CDR2 is FQNEAQ in the germline V gene (reference sequence). The CDR3 nucleotides read TGTGCCAGCAGCCCAGGCCCTAGTGGAGACAATGAGCAGTTCTTC. It is translated as CASSPGPSGDNEQFF.

This chain uses TRBV7-9 with TRBJ2-3, with no clear D. The CDR3 is 15 residues long. Trimming removed 3 bases from V and 0 bases from J, with 10 bases in between. CDR1 and CDR2 from the germline V gene are SEHNR and FQNEAQ (reference sequence). CDR3 sequence reads: CASSLLRPSTDTQYF. In nucleotides, the CDR3 is TGTGCCAGCAGCTTGTTGAGGCCTAGCACAGATACGCAGTATTTT.

The chain uses TRBV5-4 and TRBJ2-5; 11 bases agree with TRBD1. Per the germline V gene, CDR1 is SGHNT and CDR2 is YYREEE (reference sequence). Losses at the gene ends were 0 bases for V and 6 bases for J; bases not matched to a gene: 4. The CDR3 is 15 residues long. The CDR3 DNA reads as TGTGCCAGCAGCTTGGCAGGGACAGGGGGTCAGACCCAGTACTTC. Translating gives CASSLAGTGGQTQYF.

This chain connects TRBV5-1 to TRBJ2-4, with no clear D. The CDR3 runs 16 residues. The germline CDR1 and CDR2 sequences are SGHRS and YFSETQ. V shed 0 bases and J shed 1 base, with 11 bases lying between them. Here the CDR3 reads CASSLEGVSAKNIQYF. The CDR3, as DNA: TGCGCCAGCAGCTTGGAGGGTGTTTCGGCCAAAAACATTCAGTACTTC.

The V and J genes are TRBV20-1 and TRBJ2-7; D is ambiguous. The CDR3 has 11 amino acids. V lost 5 bases, J lost 4 bases, and 9 bases lay in between. Germline V gene data show CDR1 as DFQATT and CDR2 as SNEGSKA (reference sequence). The CDR3 loop reads CSAGREYEQYF. The CDR3 DNA reads as TGCAGTGCTGGACGCGAGTACGAGCAGTACTTC.

The chain employs TRBV9 and TRBJ2-5; weak D call: TRBD2 (6 bases). V was cut by 4 bases and J by 4 bases, with 20 bases left in between. The CDR3 has 16 residues. Germline CDR1 SGDLS, CDR2 YYNGEE. The CDR3 protein is CASSPTGSVGGETQYF. CDR3 bases: TGTGCCAGCAGCCCGACTGGGAGCGTCGGGGGAGAGACCCAGTACTTC.

The chain couples TRBV5-1 to TRBJ2-3, with TRBD2 matching 16 bases. CDR1 is SGHRS, CDR2 YFSETQ, per germline. The CDR3 contains 20 residues. The junction had 13 bases not matched to a gene; V was cut back by 4 bases and J by 2 bases. The CDR3 region has the DNA TGCGCCAGCAGCCTCTCCGGGACTAGCGGGAGGGCCGGGCTCACAGATACGCAGTATTTT. Protein: CASSLSGTSGRAGLTDTQYF.

The V and J genes are TRBV7-2 and TRBJ2-5, with 11 bases identical to TRBD2. The CDR3 is 14 residues long. Germline loops: CDR1 SGHTA, CDR2 FQGNSA. V gave up 5 bases and J gave up 5 bases; unmatched junction bases: 4. CDR3 region: CASSISGRGETQYF. CDR3 DNA: TGTGCCAGCAGCATTAGCGGGAGGGGTGAGACCCAGTACTTC.

The rearrangement joins TRBV6-1 to TRBJ1-2, with 9 nucleotides matching TRBD1. Unmatched junction bases numbered 4, after V lost 3 bases and J lost 8 bases. The CDR3 has 13 residues. Germline V gene sequence: CDR1 MNHNS, CDR2 SASEGT. The CDR3 protein is CASSEGQGGGYTF. In nucleotides, the CDR3 is TGTGCCAGCAGTGAGGGACAGGGTGGCGGCTACACCTTC.

This sequence joins TRBV29-1 and TRBJ2-1; TRBD2 might be the D (5 bases). The CDR3 contains 12 residues. Between the trimmed V and J ends, which lost 4 bases and 3 bases, there was a span of 7 bases. CDR1 is SQVTM and CDR2 is ANQGSEA in the germline V gene. The chain's CDR3 is CSVVRDYNEQFF. The CDR3 DNA is TGCAGCGTTGTTCGGGACTACAATGAGCAGTTCTTC.

J is TRBJ1-4 and V is TRBV4-3; tentatively, D is TRBD1 (6 bases). CDR1 is LGHNA, CDR2 YSLEER, per germline. V shed 0 bases and J shed 8 bases, with 13 bases lying between them. The length of the CDR3 is 15 residues. The CDR3 sequence is CASSQDGGGEEKLFF. DNA of the CDR3: TGCGCCAGCAGCCAAGATGGGGGGGGCGAGGAAAAACTGTTTTTT.

The CDR3 DNA reads TGTGCCAGCAGCTTGAACTATGAAAAACTGTTTTTT. This codes for CASSLNYEKLFF. The chain couples TRBV28 to TRBJ1-4; D not resolved. V lost 6 bases to trimming and J lost 6 bases, with 8 bases between them. Germline V gene data show CDR1 as MDHEN and CDR2 as SYDVKM. This CDR3 is built from 12 residues.

The J gene is TRBJ1-5, the V gene TRBV5-1; maybe TRBD1 (5 bases). Trimming left V 0 bases short and J 6 bases short, with 13 bases between. Germline V gene lookup returns CDR1 SGHRS and CDR2 YFSETQ. CDR3 length: 15 amino acids. The CDR3 DNA sequence: TGCGCCAGCAGCTTGGATGTGGGGGGTGTTCAGCCCCAGCATTTT. Its protein is CASSLDVGGVQPQHF.

The rearrangement joins TRBV6-4 to TRBJ2-1; 7 positions match TRBD2. The CDR3 runs to 16 residues. Germline CDR1 MRHNA, CDR2 SNTAGT. V shed 3 bases, J shed 4 bases, and the junction held 9 bases outside the gene matches. CDR3 nucleotides: TGTGCCAGCAGTGATGGTGGAGCGGGGACTTACAATGAGCAGTTCTTC. Amino acids: CASSDGGAGTYNEQFF.